The 8 T cell receptor beta chains reported below all come from one sample, sequenced in a study of tumor and adjacent non-tumor tissue in lung cancer. This sample's RNA came from whole unsorted tissue. TCRbeta libraries were built with three rounds of nested PCR, modified from ARM-PCR. TCRdb itself ran the multiplex PCR reads through MiXCR, one entry per CDR3 protein. The sample lists approximately 76,000 distinct CDR3 sequences, nearly 70% seen once, with around 13% in the top ten. The sequencing input was lung tumor tissue. These receptors all come from a woman aged 70-85 years with non-small cell lung cancer.

The chain has TRBV7-2 and TRBJ1-2; a weak D match, TRBD1 (5 bases). Trimming pared 5 bases from V and 1 base from J, leaving 14 bases between. Germline lookup yields CDR1 SGHTA and CDR2 FQGNSA. This CDR3 has 15 residues. CDR3 sequence reads: CASSRNTGGNYGYTF. The CDR3 nucleotides are TGTGCCAGCAGCCGCAACACCGGGGGTAACTATGGCTACACCTTC.

On this clonotype itself: A much larger clonotype is one base distant, so this may be a read error. This chain links TRBV11-2 with TRBJ2-2; perhaps TRBD2 as D (5 bases). The V gene's germline CDR1 is SGHAT and CDR2 FQNNGV. The CDR3 has 13 residues. CDR3 protein: CVSSPAGAGELFF. CDR3 nucleotide sequence: TGTGTCAGCAGCCCGGCCGGGGCCGGGGAGCTGTTTTTT.

As to this clonotype: Since the CDR3 does not end with the conserved phenylalanine or tryptophan, this likely comes from a read error. This rearrangement joins TRBV7-2 to TRBJ2-1; D is perhaps TRBD1 (6 bases). Between the trimmed V and J ends, which lost 7 bases and 2 bases, there was a span of 15 bases. CDR1 and CDR2 from the germline V gene are SGHTA and FQGNSA. The CDR3 spans 15 residues. The chain's CDR3 is CASTRDKRTYNEQFL. CDR3 in DNA: TGTGCCAGCACCCGGGACAAACGTACCTACAATGAGCAGTTCCTC.

With respect to this clonotype: Mismatch with germline at one junction end may stem from a read error. V usage is TRBV4-2 and J usage is TRBJ2-1, with 7 bases that match TRBD2. Germline V lookup: CDR1 LGHNA, CDR2 YNFKEQ. The CDR3 length is 15 residues. The CDR3 sequence: CASSPAGRSSNGQFF. CDR3 DNA sequence: TGTGCCAGCAGCCCAGCGGGGAGAAGCAGCAATGGGCAGTTTTTC.

This clonotype was seen a single time. Because the CDR3 is missing its conserved closing phenylalanine or tryptophan, this is likely a read error. The DNA is left out, because the CDR3 cannot be placed on it with certainty; the CDR3 is given as TCRdb lists it. The rearrangement joins TRBV29-1 to TRBJ2-5. The CDR3 is 11 amino acids long, termini counted. CDR1 SQVTM and CDR2 ANQGSEA come from the germline V gene. The CDR3 loop reads CRARLEETQYL.

A remark on this clonotype: The junction departs from the called germline gene at one end, perhaps through a read error. The chain couples TRBV10-1 to TRBJ2-1, with D possibly matching TRBD1 (5 bases). The CDR3 loop spans 16 amino acids. From germline, CDR1 is WNHNN and CDR2 SYGVQD (reference sequence). The CDR3, as DNA: TGCGCCACCAGTGGACACGGCCAAGGGGCTTACAATGAGCAGTTCTTC. It is translated as CATSGHGQGAYNEQFF.

In the case of this clonotype: One end of the junction fails to match germline, which may point to a read error. The chain joins TRBV10-3 to TRBJ2-1; no clear D. CDR1 is ENHRY and CDR2 is SYGVKD in the germline V gene. The CDR3 is 13 residues long. The CDR3: CVISGSEGNEQFF. In DNA form, the CDR3 reads TGTGTCATCAGTGGGTCTGAAGGGAATGAGCAGTTCTTC.

This clonotype was recorded once. Germline and junction disagree at one end, which may indicate a read error. The chain combines TRBV6-5 with TRBJ2-2; weak D call: TRBD2 (5 bases). Germline CDR1 and CDR2: MNHEY and SVGAGI. This CDR3 has 14 amino acids. CDR3 in DNA: TGTGCAAGCAGTACACGGGAAAACACCGGGAAGCTGTTGTTT. It is translated as CASSTRENTGKLLF.